This note documents a single T cell receptor beta chain sequence. No antigen is known for it. Uncontrolled infection, other autoimmune disease, pregnancy or lactation barred patients from enrollment. This CDR3 region has 17 residues. V lost 2 bases and J 0 bases, leaving 11 bases between the germline ends. This sample is part of a study of T cells in Graves' hyperthyroidism and ophthalmopathy. The investigators amplified TCR beta CDR3 regions from RNA transcripts. A set of HTBI primers served as the primers for a first-round RT-PCR of the TCR CDR3. Using its own MiXCR run on the multiplex PCR reads, TCRdb lists one record per CDR3 protein. This sample has approximately 640,000 distinct CDR3 sequences, with 45% found just once. Findings of the study overall: Ophthalmopathy and stable hyperthyroidism were separated by a 13 V-J model.

The sequence was collected from an adult man with Graves' disease, either hyperthyroidism or ophthalmopathy (not recorded which). The genes are TRBV12-3 or TRBV12-4 and TRBJ1-6; D gene uncertain. The specimen sequenced was peripheral blood or thyroid tissue (not recorded which). The CDR3 coding sequence is TGTGCCAGCAGTTTAATGTCTGGGAGCTCCTATAATTCACCCCTCCACTTT. Encoded protein: CASSLMSGSSYNSPLHF.